Presented here are 23 T cell receptor beta chains from one specimen sequenced in a study of T cells in Graves' hyperthyroidism and ophthalmopathy. RNA transcripts were the template for amplifying TCR beta CDR3 regions. The TCR CDR3 was amplified in a first-round RT-PCR using the HTBI primer set. TCRdb passed the multiplex PCR reads through MiXCR, listing each CDR3 protein once. The sample carries 700,000 or so distinct CDR3 sequences, approximately 15% recorded once. The sequenced sample was blood. The receptor source for this set is a woman aged 45-65 years with Graves' ophthalmopathy.

In its sample, this clonotype was seen many times. The V call is TRBV11-2, the J call TRBJ2-5; D not certain. This CDR3 spans 12 amino acids. The germline V and J ends were trimmed by 1 base and 2 bases, with 2 bases remaining between them. Germline assignment: CDR1 SGHAT and CDR2 FQNNGV. CDR3 region: CASSLGQETQYF. The CDR3 region has the DNA TGTGCCAGCAGCTTAGGGCAAGAGACCCAGTACTTC.

This clonotype was seen more than once but under ten times. V gene TRBV19 combines with J gene TRBJ1-2; 7 positions match TRBD1. The CDR3 contains 15 residues. CDR1 is LNHDA, CDR2 SQIVND, per germline (reference sequence). The J segment lost 2 bases and the V segment lost 7 bases, leaving 10 bases of the junction unmatched. In DNA form, the CDR3 reads TGTGCCAGTATTAGGACAGGAGGCGGGAACTATGGCTACACCTTC. Residues: CASIRTGGGNYGYTF.

The J gene is TRBJ2-7, the V gene TRBV30, with TRBD2 as a possible D gene (6 bases). This CDR3 comprises 12 residues. Trimming removed 0 bases at V and 7 bases at J, with 10 bases between. CDR1 and CDR2 from the germline V gene are GTSNPN and SVGIG (reference sequence). The CDR3 coding sequence is TGTGCCTGGAGTGTCGGAGGGACTGAGCAGTACTTC. Its protein product is CAWSVGGTEQYF.

Concerning this clonotype itself: One junction end does not reproduce the germline sequence, and a read error may be involved. V is TRBV7-7 and J is TRBJ2-1; 8 nucleotides align to TRBD2. CDR3 length: 16 residues. CDR1 SSHAT and CDR2 FNYEAQ come from the germline V gene (reference sequence). CDR3 nucleotides: TGTGCTAGCAGCTTAGTCGGCGGGACTAGGGACAATGAGCAGTTCTTC. This sequence encodes CASSLVGGTRDNEQFF.

This clonotype was seen a handful of times. The chain has TRBV6-1 and TRBJ2-1, with D possibly matching TRBD1 (6 bases). Germline V CDR1 and CDR2: MNHNS, SASEGT. Trimming left V 0 bases short and J 8 bases short, with 14 bases between. The CDR3 totals 15 residues. DNA of the CDR3: TGTGCCAGCAGTGAAGCCCAGGGGAGTATGGATGAGCAGTTCTTC. It specifies CASSEAQGSMDEQFF.

This clonotype was seen only a few times. The V and J genes are TRBV3-1 and TRBJ2-1; 9 nucleotides line up with TRBD2. V lost 4 bases, J lost 8 bases, and 12 bases stayed unmatched. There are 16 residues in the CDR3. The germline CDR1 and CDR2 sequences are LGHDT and YNNKEL (reference sequence). The CDR3: CASSPPSGKVSDEQFF. For the CDR3, the DNA is TGTGCCAGCAGCCCCCCTAGCGGGAAGGTATCGGATGAGCAGTTCTTC.

In this sample, this clonotype turned up many times. The V call is TRBV6-2 or TRBV6-3, the J call TRBJ1-1; no clear D. The CDR3 is made up of 15 amino acids. Germline-derived CDR1 and CDR2 are MNHEY and SVGEGT. V was clipped by 4 bases and J by 3 bases, with 15 bases between them. The CDR3 here is CASSSRPLVDTEAFF. CDR3 coding DNA: TGTGCCAGCAGTTCCAGACCCCTCGTGGACACTGAAGCTTTCTTT.

The rearrangement joins TRBV15 to TRBJ2-2; TRBD1 agrees at 8 bases. The V and J ends lost 0 bases and 0 bases, in that order; junction bases with no gene match: 9. The CDR3 runs to 19 residues. Germline CDR1 and CDR2: LNHNV and YYDKDF (reference sequence). The CDR3 here is CATSRDPRRDRSNTGELFF. The CDR3 coding sequence is TGTGCCACCAGCAGAGATCCCCGCCGGGACAGGTCGAACACCGGGGAGCTGTTTTTT.

In its sample, this clonotype was seen a few times. CDR3 coding DNA: TGTGCCATCTCAGGGGGTTCTAATGAAAAACTGTTTTTT. Protein product: CAISGGSNEKLFF. The chain combines TRBV10-3 with TRBJ1-4, with 7 bases that match TRBD1. This CDR3 contains 13 residues. Trimming at V came to 8 bases and at J to 3 bases, leaving 3 bases not matched to a gene. Per germline, CDR1 ENHRY and CDR2 SYGVKD.

The chain has TRBV28 and TRBJ2-1; D is perhaps TRBD2 (6 bases). The CDR3 covers 11 residues. The germline V gene encodes CDR1 MDHEN and CDR2 SYDVKM. The CDR3 sequence is CAWGGHNEQFF. Written as DNA, the CDR3 is TGTGCTTGGGGAGGCCACAATGAGCAGTTCTTC.

Comments on this clonotype: One base away lies a much larger clone, so this may be a sequencing read error. The rearrangement links TRBV2 to TRBJ1-4; 7 nucleotides align to TRBD1. CDR1 SNHLY and CDR2 FYNNEI come from the germline V gene. The CDR3 is made up of 13 amino acids. DNA of the CDR3: TGTGTCAGTGCGACAGGGTATAATGAAAAACTGTTTTTT. Translating it yields CVSATGYNEKLFF.

This clonotype was seen more than once but under ten times. The rearrangement links TRBV27 to TRBJ2-3; D gene uncertain. This CDR3 is 13 amino acids long. From germline, CDR1 is MNHEY and CDR2 SMNVEV (reference sequence). V lost 3 bases, J lost 6 bases, and 10 bases lay in between. As DNA, the CDR3 is TGTGCCAGCAGTTTTAGACGATTGGATACGCAGTATTTT. Amino acid sequence: CASSFRRLDTQYF.

This clonotype was counted many times. The CDR3 DNA reads as TGTGCCAGCTCACCAAAACAACCCTCGGCCGAGCAGTACTTC. The encoded protein is CASSPKQPSAEQYF. The V call is TRBV18, the J call TRBJ2-7; D gene unclear. With 2 bases removed from V and 6 bases from J, the gap between germline ends came to 14 bases. The CDR3 runs 14 residues. The germline CDR1 and CDR2 sequences are KGHSH and LQKENI.

The genes are TRBV7-9 and TRBJ1-6, with D unclear. Germline CDR1 SEHNR, CDR2 FQNEAQ (reference sequence). CDR3 length: 16 residues. The V gene lost 4 bases and the J gene lost 4 bases, with 14 bases spanning the gap. CDR3 protein: CASSSDWTEYNSPLHF. The CDR3 nucleotides read TGTGCCAGCAGCTCAGACTGGACGGAGTATAATTCACCCCTCCACTTT.

This clonotype came up many times. This chain joins TRBV7-3 and TRBJ2-1; tentatively, D is TRBD1 (6 bases). The CDR3 totals 15 residues. With 2 bases removed from V and 6 bases from J, the gap between germline ends came to 14 bases. CDR1 and CDR2 from the germline V gene are SGHTA and FQGTGA. CDR3 sequence (DNA): TGTGCCAGCAGCTTAGAACAGGGAGTTTTCAATGAGCAGTTCTTC. This sequence encodes CASSLEQGVFNEQFF. The whole variable domain, remainder taken from reference TRBV7-3 and TRBJ2-1, is GAGVSQTPSNKVTEKGKYVELRCDPISGHTALYWYRQSLGQGPEFLIYFQGTGAADDSGLPNDRFFAVRPEGSVSTLKIQRTERGDSAVYLCASSLEQGVFNEQFFGPGTRLTVL.

This clonotype was counted only a few times. The CDR3 reads CASSILRDRFNEQFF. CDR3 nucleotides: TGTGCCAGTAGTATACTCCGGGACAGGTTCAATGAGCAGTTCTTC. The chain employs TRBV19 and TRBJ2-1; 8 nucleotides agree with TRBD1. J lost 6 bases, V lost 2 bases, and 6 bases had no gene match. From germline, CDR1 is LNHDA and CDR2 SQIVND (reference sequence). The CDR3 covers 15 residues. Combining the CDR3 with reference TRBV19 and TRBJ2-1 gives the whole variable domain DGGITQSPKYLFRKEGQNVTLSCEQNLNHDAMYWYRQDPGQGLRLIYYSQIVNDFQKGDIAEGYSVSREKKESFPLTVTSAQKNPTAFYLCASSILRDRFNEQFFGPGTRLTVL.

This clonotype has a count of ten or more. V is TRBV20-1 and J is TRBJ1-5; no firm D call. The V gene's germline CDR1 is DFQATT and CDR2 SNEGSKA (reference sequence). Between the trimmed V and J ends, which lost 0 bases and 4 bases, there was a span of 13 bases. The CDR3 runs to 15 residues. This CDR3 is CSARDVGRDNQPQHF. The CDR3 bases are TGCAGTGCTAGAGATGTTGGTAGGGATAATCAGCCCCAGCATTTT.

This clonotype turned up a few times. J is TRBJ1-4 and V is TRBV9, with 9 bases aligning to TRBD1. Unmatched junction bases numbered 5, after V lost 0 bases and J lost 5 bases. There are 16 residues in the CDR3. The germline CDR1 and CDR2 sequences are SGDLS and YYNGEE. The CDR3 DNA reads TGTGCCAGCAGCGTAGGGACAGGGGTCCGAAATGAAAAACTGTTTTTT. Translation: CASSVGTGVRNEKLFF.

This clonotype was recorded at least ten times. The chain carries TRBV18 and TRBJ2-5; 9 bases are shared with TRBD2. The germline V gene has CDR1 KGHSH and CDR2 LQKENI. The trim removed 1 base at V and 0 bases at J, leaving 0 bases unmatched. The CDR3 spans 15 residues. The DNA for the CDR3 is TGTGCCAGCTCACCACTAGCGGGAGACCAAGAGACCCAGTACTTC. Translation: CASSPLAGDQETQYF.

This clonotype has just a few counts. V and J are TRBV7-2 and TRBJ1-4; D call uncertain. Between the trimmed V and J ends, which lost 8 bases and 3 bases, there was a span of 10 bases. Germline CDR1 SGHTA, CDR2 FQGNSA. The CDR3 has 13 amino acids. Here the CDR3 DNA reads TGTGCCAGCCGGGTGACGGCTAATGAAAAACTGTTTTTT. Translating gives CASRVTANEKLFF.

Many counts were recorded for this clonotype. The chain has TRBV20-1 and TRBJ1-1; D gene unclear. CDR1 DFQATT and CDR2 SNEGSKA come from the germline V gene (reference sequence). This CDR3 is 12 amino acids long. CDR3 in amino acids: CSARVLNTEAFF. The CDR3, as DNA: TGCAGCGCCAGAGTCCTGAACACTGAAGCTTTCTTT.

A few counts support this clonotype. This rearrangement joins TRBV20-1 to TRBJ2-1; tentative D call: TRBD2 (5 bases). The germline V and J ends were trimmed by 6 bases and 6 bases, with 21 bases remaining between them. The CDR3 sequence is 15 residues long. The germline CDR1 and CDR2 sequences are DFQATT and SNEGSKA (reference sequence). The CDR3, as DNA: TGCAGTGCAACCCACCGGGCCCAGGACTTCAATGAGCAGTTCTTC. Translating it yields CSATHRAQDFNEQFF.

The CDR3 nucleotides are TGTGCCAGCAGCTTGTTCGCGGGAGTCTTGGAGCAGTTCTTC. Translation: CASSLFAGVLEQFF. This chain joins TRBV5-6 and TRBJ2-1; 7 bases map to TRBD2. Per germline, CDR1 SGHDT and CDR2 YYEEEE. There are 14 residues in the CDR3. The ends lost 1 base at V and 10 bases at J; junction bases unmatched: 8.